In this sample, the clone carrying this T cell receptor beta chain turned up a few times. Its specificity is not known. The PCR had 60 Vbeta and 13 Jbeta primers. The repertoire was sequenced with immunoSEQ multiplex PCR; TCRdb's copy has only in-frame clones and lacks some. The data hold some 130,000 clones, with 60% to 85% observed a single time. This record comes from a study of cytomegalovirus exposure and HLA in healthy donors. Whole-study findings and limits: A later analysis linked a missense variant in DCLRE1C to the trimming of TCR beta V and J genes.

J was trimmed by 9 bases and V by 7 bases; bases with no gene match: 10. CDR3 length: 15 amino acids. Germline CDR1 reads SGHAT; CDR2 reads FQNNGV. The specimen sequenced was PBMCs. This TCR derives from a woman in her thirties in good health and CMV-seropositive. This chain uses TRBV11-2 with TRBJ2-1, with TRBD2 matching over 12 bases. This CDR3 is CASNKGGTSGSEQFF. For the CDR3, the DNA is TGTGCCAGCAACAAAGGCGGGACTAGCGGGTCTGAGCAGTTCTTC.